The following is a TCR beta chain sequence with its context. The antigen it recognizes is unknown. The junction departs from the called germline gene at one end, perhaps through a read error. A case-control design nested within a healthcare worker cohort in London, UK, was used, with weekly nasopharyngeal swab PCR tests and blood sampling performed. Healthcare workers were recruited during the week of the UK lockdown, between 23 and 31 March 2020, and followed weekly for up to about 15 weeks. Library generation was performed with 5' RACE. TCRdb records NextSeq 500 as the sequencer. To correct for sequencing error and PCR bias, the TCR library protocol tagged individual cDNA molecules with unique molecular identifiers. TCR alpha and beta chains were both sequenced, and the abundances of alpha and beta sequences in each sample were closely correlated with each other. The paper's data handling went like this. Decombinator V4 was used to annotate TCR sequences for V gene, J gene and CDR3. Expanded TCRs were defined as changing significantly between any two time points under a Poisson model with p below 0.0001. TCR abundances were normalised to the total number of TCRs sequenced per sample and expressed as counts per million. MAIT TCRs were defined by TRAV1-2 paired with TRAJ12, TRAJ20 or TRAJ33, and iNKT TCRs by TRAV10 paired with TRAJ18. VDJdb, accessed on 1 November 2021, was searched for TCRs annotated for CMV, EBV and SARS-CoV-2, and TCRs annotated for more than one antigen were excluded. The raw public data were reprocessed by TCRdb itself: fastp quality trimming at Q25, MiXCR clonotype calling, in-frame beta chains only. Rows matching on CDR3 protein sequence are summarized as one entry with the most common DNA and genes. The V and J calls were determined by TCRdb, not by the authors. The sample table lists tens of thousands of distinct CDR3 sequences, 5% of them with a count of one. Around 7.3% of the sample is held by the ten biggest clonotypes.

The data belong to a study of early T cells in non-severe SARS-CoV-2 infection (dated by TCRdb to the early 2020s). Study-wide context: Because TCR sequencing relied on bulk RNA taken from unsorted whole blood, pairing of alpha and beta chains was not possible.

The CDR3 measures 13 amino acids from cysteine to phenylalanine. The kept DNA is CDR3 alone, 39 bases in frame from the first base. CDR1 and CDR2 are read off the germline V gene (reference sequence) as SGHAT and FQDESV. General study outcomes and caveats: VDJdb matching was skewed toward anti-spike CD8 responses, so virus-specific expansions were likely underestimated and private and CD4 specificities were missed.

The rearranged segments are TRBV11-1 and TRBJ2-2, with the D gene tentatively TRBD1 or TRBD2, based on 5 matching bases in each. The sample consisted of whole blood, taken at baseline. The receptor was derived from an adult who was a healthcare worker with PCR-confirmed SARS-CoV-2 infection or an uninfected control (not recorded which). The DNA sequence follows: TGTGCCAGCAGCCCCCAGGGTCACGGGGAGCCGTTTTTT. This is translated as CASSPQGHGEPFF. The CDR3 plus the reference TRBV11-1 and TRBJ2-2 genes for the other parts give the full variable domain: EAEVAQSPRYKITEKSQAVAFWCDPISGHATLYWYRQILGQGPELLVQFQDESVVDDSQLPKDRFSAERLKGVDSTLKIQPAELGDSAMYLCASSPQGHGEPFFGEGSRLTVL.